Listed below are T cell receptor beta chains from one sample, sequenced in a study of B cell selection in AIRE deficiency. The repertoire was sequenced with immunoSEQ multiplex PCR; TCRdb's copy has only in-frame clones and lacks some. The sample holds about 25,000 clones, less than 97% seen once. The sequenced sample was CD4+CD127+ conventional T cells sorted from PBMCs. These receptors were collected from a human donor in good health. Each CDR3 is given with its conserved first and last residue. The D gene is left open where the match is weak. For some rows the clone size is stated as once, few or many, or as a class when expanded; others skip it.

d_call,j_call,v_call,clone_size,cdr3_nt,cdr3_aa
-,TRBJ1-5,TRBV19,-,TGTGCCAGTAGTATTGGGGGGGTCAATAGCAATCAGCCCCAGCATTTT,CASSIGGVNSNQPQHF
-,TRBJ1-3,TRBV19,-,TGTGCCAGTAGTATAGATGGGATACGCGGAAACACCATATATTTT,CASSIDGIRGNTIYF
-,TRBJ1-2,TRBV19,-,TGTGCCAGTAGTATAGCTGGTGCCAACCACTATGGCTACACCTTC,CASSIAGANHYGYTF
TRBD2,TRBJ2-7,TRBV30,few,TGTGCCTGGGGGTCCGGGACTAGCGCGTCCGAGCAGTACTTC,CAWGSGTSASEQYF
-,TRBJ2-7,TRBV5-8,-,TGTGCCAGCAGCCTAGGCGACGGCGAGCAGTACTTC,CASSLGDGEQYF
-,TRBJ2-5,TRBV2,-,TGTGCCAGCAGTGAAGGGGGTGCGGGCCAAGAGACCCAGTACTTC,CASSEGGAGQETQYF
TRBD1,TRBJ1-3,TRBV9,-,TGTGCCAGCAGCGTGACGACAGGGGCCAGGGGAAACACCATATATTTT,CASSVTTGARGNTIYF
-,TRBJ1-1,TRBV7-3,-,TGTGCCAGCAGCTTAGGTCCCTCGGGGGGAGCTTTCTTT,CASSLGPSGGAFF
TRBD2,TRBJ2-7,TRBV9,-,TGTGCCAGCAGCGTAGTAAGCGGGAGGGGCGAGCAGTACTTC,CASSVVSGRGEQYF
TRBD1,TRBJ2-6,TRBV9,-,TGTGCCAGCAGCGTAGGCCCCGGGACAGGGTACTCTGGGGCCAACGTCCTGACTTTC,CASSVGPGTGYSGANVLTF
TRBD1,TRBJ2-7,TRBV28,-,TGTGCCAGCAGTTTAAGTCCGACAGGGGTCACGGGCGAGCAGTACTTC,CASSLSPTGVTGEQYF
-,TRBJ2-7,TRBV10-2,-,TGCGCCAGCAGTCTAGATGTGCCGGGACTCTCCTACGAGCAGTACTTC,CASSLDVPGLSYEQYF
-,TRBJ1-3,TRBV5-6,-,TGTGCCAGCAGCTCCATACAGGCCCCCACCTCCGTATATTTT,CASSSIQAPTSVYF
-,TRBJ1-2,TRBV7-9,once,TGTGCCAGCGGCATTCCCGGGACCCCATCACCGTATGGCTACACCTTC,CASGIPGTPSPYGYTF
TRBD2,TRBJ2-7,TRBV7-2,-,TGTGCCAGCACCCCCCTGGGGACTAGCTCCTACGAGCAGTACTTC,CASTPLGTSSYEQYF
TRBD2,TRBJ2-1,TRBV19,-,TGTGCCACCACGGGGGGAGGAGCCTACAATGAGCAGTTCTTC,CATTGGGAYNEQFF
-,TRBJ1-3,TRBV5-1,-,TGCGCCAGCAGCCAAGAGGTCTCTGGAAACACCATATATTTT,CASSQEVSGNTIYF
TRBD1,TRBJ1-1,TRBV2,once,TGTGCCAGCAGTACAGGGGAGAACACTGAAGCTTTCTTT,CASSTGENTEAFF
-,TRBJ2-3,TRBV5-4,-,TGTGCCAGCAGCCTTTCTTCGCGGTCCGCAGATACGCAGTATTTT,CASSLSSRSADTQYF
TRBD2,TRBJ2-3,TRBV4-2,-,TGTGCCAGCAGCCAAGAGCTAGCGGGGACAGATACGCAGTATTTT,CASSQELAGTDTQYF
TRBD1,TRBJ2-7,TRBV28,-,TGTGCCAGCACTACAGGGGACAGATACGAGCAGTACTTC,CASTTGDRYEQYF
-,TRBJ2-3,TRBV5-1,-,TGCGCCAGCAGCTTGGGGCGCGGCCCTGGCACAGATACGCAGTATTTT,CASSLGRGPGTDTQYF
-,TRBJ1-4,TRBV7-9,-,TGTGCCAGCAGCTTAGCGCGAAGACGGGATAATGAAAAACTGTTTTTT,CASSLARRRDNEKLFF
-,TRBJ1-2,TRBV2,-,TGTGCCAGCGGTCCTGGCTACACCTTC,CASGPGYTF
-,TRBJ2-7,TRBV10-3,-,TGTGCCATCAGTGGACAGGAAAGCTTTCAGCAGTACTTC,CAISGQESFQQYF
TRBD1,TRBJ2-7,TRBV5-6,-,TGTGCCAGCAGCTGGGGCGGACAGGGCCCCACCTCCTACGAGCAGTACTTC,CASSWGGQGPTSYEQYF
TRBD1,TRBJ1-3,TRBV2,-,TGTGCCAGCCGCAGACAGGGAATCTCTGGAAACACCATATATTTT,CASRRQGISGNTIYF
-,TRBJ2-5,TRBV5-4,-,TGTGCCAGCAGCTTGGCCCAGGAGACCCAGTACTTC,CASSLAQETQYF
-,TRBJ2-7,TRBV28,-,TGTGCCAGCAATGGGGGGGCCACTCCACCCTACGAGCAGTACTTC,CASNGGATPPYEQYF
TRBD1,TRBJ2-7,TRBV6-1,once,TGTGCCAGCAGTGAAGCTTTAGGGACAGCCCCTCAGGACGAGCAGTACTTC,CASSEALGTAPQDEQYF
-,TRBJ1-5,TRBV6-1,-,TGTGCCAGCAGTGAATTGGCAGGGCTAGCGTGGCCCCAGCATTTT,CASSELAGLAWPQHF
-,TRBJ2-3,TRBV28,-,TGTGCCAGCACCTCCACAGATACGCAGTATTTT,CASTSTDTQYF
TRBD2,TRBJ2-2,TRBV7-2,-,TGTGCCAGCAGCTTATCGCTAGCGGGAGGGGACCGGGAGCTGTTTTTT,CASSLSLAGGDRELFF
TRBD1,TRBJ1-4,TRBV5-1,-,TGCGCCAGCGCACGGGACAGGGGTGTCGAAAAACTGTTTTTT,CASARDRGVEKLFF
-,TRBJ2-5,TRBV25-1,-,TGTGCCAGCAGTGACTTCAGGGGCGATCGGATTGAGACCCAGTACTTC,CASSDFRGDRIETQYF
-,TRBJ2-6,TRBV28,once,TGTGCCAGCAGGTCCAAGACTAACTCTGGGGCCAACGTCCTGACTTTC,CASRSKTNSGANVLTF
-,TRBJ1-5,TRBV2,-,TGTGCCAGCAGTGGCCTAAGACGGACTCCAGGGAGTCAGCCCCAGCATTTT,CASSGLRRTPGSQPQHF
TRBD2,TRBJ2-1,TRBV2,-,TGTGCCAGCATCCGGGAGGGCCGAAATGAGCAGTTCTTC,CASIREGRNEQFF
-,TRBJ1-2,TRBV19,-,TGTGCTACAGTTTCTAGGGAAGGGGGGAACTACTATGGCTACACCTTC,CATVSREGGNYYGYTF
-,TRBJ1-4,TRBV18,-,TGTGCCAGCTCGCCCAGACAGCCAGCAACTAATGAAAAACTGTTTTTT,CASSPRQPATNEKLFF
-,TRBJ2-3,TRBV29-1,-,TGCAGCGTTGAAGTGGCCCTTAGCACAGATACGCAGTATTTT,CSVEVALSTDTQYF
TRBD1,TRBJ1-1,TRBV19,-,TGTGCCAGTAAAGGGGGCCCAGGAAGCACTGAAGCTTTCTTT,CASKGGPGSTEAFF
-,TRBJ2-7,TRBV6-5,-,TGTGCCAGCAGTTACCGCAGGGAGTCCTACGAGCAGTACTTC,CASSYRRESYEQYF
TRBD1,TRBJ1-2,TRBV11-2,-,TGTGCCAGCAGTCGGGACAGGGTGGCCTATGGCTACACCTTC,CASSRDRVAYGYTF
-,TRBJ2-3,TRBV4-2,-,TGTGCCAGCAGCCAAGAAGGGTTCACAGATACGCAGTATTTT,CASSQEGFTDTQYF
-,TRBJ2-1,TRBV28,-,TGTGCCAGCAGCTCAGGGTTCTCCTACAATGAGCAGTTCTTC,CASSSGFSYNEQFF